The 18 T cell receptor beta chains below come from one sample, sequenced in a study of cytomegalovirus exposure and HLA in healthy donors. PCR primers comprised 60 Vbeta and 13 Jbeta primers. Libraries were prepared by immunoSEQ multiplex PCR; TCRdb keeps only in-frame clonotypes and omits some of them. The sample yields 150,000 or so clones, around 79% seen once. The sequenced sample consisted of PBMCs. Source of these receptors: a man aged 25-40 years in good health and CMV-seropositive.

The V and J genes are TRBV6-5 and TRBJ1-4, with no clear D. The germline V and J ends were trimmed by 5 bases and 3 bases, with 10 bases remaining between them. This CDR3 is 14 amino acids long. Germline V gene sequence: CDR1 MNHEY, CDR2 SVGAGI. The CDR3 region is CASSKERANEKLFF. Written as DNA, the CDR3 is TGTGCCAGCAGTAAAGAGAGGGCTAATGAAAAACTGTTTTTT.

The chain recombines TRBV28 with TRBJ2-7; D is uncertain. V was shortened by 1 base and J by 3 bases, with 4 bases between the two germline ends. Germline V CDR1 and CDR2: MDHEN, SYDVKM. The CDR3 totals 12 residues. CDR3 bases: TGTGCCAGCAGTTTATTTAGCTACGAGCAGTACTTC. Its translation: CASSLFSYEQYF.

V is TRBV5-1 and J is TRBJ1-1, with 9 bases aligning to TRBD1. The CDR3 spans 15 residues. Germline V gene sequence: CDR1 SGHRS, CDR2 YFSETQ. Unmatched junction bases numbered 8, after V lost 3 bases and J lost 5 bases. The CDR3 loop reads CASSSPGTGPTEAFF. DNA of the CDR3: TGCGCCAGCAGCTCTCCCGGGACAGGGCCGACTGAAGCTTTCTTT.

The V and J genes are TRBV27 and TRBJ2-2; D might be TRBD2 (6 bases). The CDR3 loop spans 17 amino acids. Between the trimmed V and J ends, which lost 5 bases and 4 bases, there was a span of 20 bases. Germline CDR1 is MNHEY and CDR2 is SMNVEV (reference sequence). The DNA for the CDR3 is TGTGCCAGCAGTCTCCGCGGAATGGGGGGACCCACCGGGGAGCTGTTTTTT. Amino acids: CASSLRGMGGPTGELFF.

The rearrangement uses TRBV30 and TRBJ2-1, with D perhaps matching TRBD2 (5 bases). This CDR3 has 16 amino acids. Trimming removed 0 bases at V and 0 bases at J, with 12 bases between. Germline assignment: CDR1 GTSNPN and CDR2 SVGIG (reference sequence). The CDR3 here is CAWSVAGVSSYNEQFF. For the CDR3, the DNA is TGTGCCTGGAGTGTAGCCGGGGTCAGCTCCTACAATGAGCAGTTCTTC.

The chain employs TRBV9 and TRBJ2-1, with 11 bases identical to TRBD1. The CDR3 has 16 residues. Trimming took 0 bases from V and 6 from J; bases not matched to a gene: 5. Per germline, CDR1 SGDLS and CDR2 YYNGEE. The CDR3 bases are TGTGCCAGCAGCGTAGCGCAGGGACAGGGGGTCAATGAGCAGTTCTTC. Translation: CASSVAQGQGVNEQFF.

CDR3 residues: CASSRRQGVYNEQFF. CDR3 bases: TGTGCCAGCTCCCGGCGTCAGGGTGTCTACAATGAGCAGTTCTTC. This chain joins TRBV27 and TRBJ2-1; the D gene is possibly TRBD1 (5 bases). Germline V CDR1 and CDR2: MNHEY, SMNVEV (reference sequence). Trimming stripped 8 bases from V and 3 bases from J, with 17 bases between. The CDR3 loop spans 15 amino acids.

This clone was counted between two and nine times. This chain uses TRBV6-6 with TRBJ1-5; TRBD1 might be the D (5 bases). Deletions cut 8 bases from V and 2 bases from J, with 16 bases between. Looked up from germline, CDR1 is MNHNY and CDR2 is SVGAGI (reference sequence). The CDR3 totals 15 residues. The CDR3 is CASRGDEAGNQPQHF. As DNA, the CDR3 is TGTGCCAGCCGGGGGGATGAAGCGGGCAATCAGCCCCAGCATTTT.

This clone was seen just once. The chain has TRBV5-1 and TRBJ2-3; D may be TRBD2 (6 bases). CDR3 size: 16 residues. V was trimmed by 3 bases and J by 1 base, leaving 15 bases between them. The germline V gene has CDR1 SGHRS and CDR2 YFSETQ. This CDR3 reads CASSSLGGSGTDTQYF. CDR3 DNA: TGCGCCAGCAGCTCTCTTGGGGGGTCGGGCACAGATACGCAGTATTTT.

This clone was detected a few times. The chain recombines TRBV7-4 with TRBJ2-1; possibly TRBD1 for D (6 bases). The CDR3 sequence is 15 residues long. V dropped 2 bases and J dropped 5 bases, with 13 bases sitting between them. The germline V gene has CDR1 SGHVT and CDR2 SQSDAQ. The CDR3 coding sequence is TGTGCCAGCAGCTTATCAGGGGCCCAGGACAATGAGCAGTTCTTC. Encoded protein: CASSLSGAQDNEQFF.

This sequence joins TRBV5-5 and TRBJ1-3; 7 nucleotides line up with TRBD1. The V gene end was trimmed by 4 bases and the J gene end by 2 bases; junction bases not matched to a gene: 3. CDR3 size: 14 residues. CDR1 SGHKS and CDR2 YYEKEE come from the germline V gene (reference sequence). CDR3 amino acids: CASSAGTAGNTIYF. The DNA for the CDR3 is TGTGCCAGCAGCGCCGGGACAGCTGGAAACACCATATATTTT.

This clone has more than one count but fewer than ten. The chain links TRBV6-1 to TRBJ2-7; D is unresolved. The V end lost 0 bases, the J end lost 2 bases, and 14 bases lay between the germline ends. The CDR3 has 16 amino acids. The germline V gene encodes CDR1 MNHNS and CDR2 SASEGT. The DNA for the CDR3 is TGTGCCAGCAGTGAAGCGCTCCAGGTAGGAACCTACGAGCAGTACTTC. Translating gives CASSEALQVGTYEQYF.

The V gene is TRBV2, the J gene TRBJ2-1, with D perhaps TRBD1 (5 bases). Germline CDR1 reads SNHLY; CDR2 reads FYNNEI. The CDR3 loop spans 16 amino acids. V lost 6 bases and J lost 0, with 15 bases in between. CDR3 in amino acids: CASSPRQIISYNEQFF. In DNA, the CDR3 is TGTGCCAGCAGCCCTAGACAGATTATCTCCTACAATGAGCAGTTCTTC.

This clone has only a few counts. At one boundary the junction diverges from the germline segment, which might be a read error. The V and J genes are TRBV7-9 and TRBJ2-7; a weak D match, TRBD2 (6 bases). Germline lookup yields CDR1 SEHNR and CDR2 FQNEAQ (reference sequence). The CDR3 contains 14 residues. This CDR3 is CASSTGTERRPGDF. The CDR3 DNA reads TGTGCCAGCAGCACCGGGACGGAACGTCGACCGGGGGACTTC.

V is TRBV27 and J is TRBJ1-2; no clear D gene. The CDR3 extends over 14 amino acids. Germline CDR1 MNHEY, CDR2 SMNVEV (reference sequence). Trimming shortened V by 0 bases and J by 0 bases, and 5 bases separated the two germline ends. The CDR3 loop reads CASSLSVANYGYTF. For the CDR3, the DNA is TGTGCCAGCAGTTTATCGGTAGCTAACTATGGCTACACCTTC.

This chain links TRBV27 with TRBJ1-2; D unresolved. Germline-derived CDR1 and CDR2 are MNHEY and SMNVEV (reference sequence). CDR3 size: 13 residues. Trimming removed 0 bases at V and 4 bases at J, with 6 bases between. CDR3: CASSLSGSYGYTF. CDR3 DNA: TGTGCCAGCAGTTTATCAGGGAGCTATGGCTACACCTTC.

The rearrangement uses TRBV6-5 and TRBJ1-3, with 8 bases lining up with TRBD1. CDR1 and CDR2 (germline): MNHEY, SVGAGI. Trimming took 2 bases from V and 4 from J; bases not matched to a gene: 7. The CDR3 consists of 16 residues. The CDR3 loop is CASSYTTGVKGNTIYF. CDR3 DNA sequence: TGTGCCAGCAGTTACACGACAGGGGTGAAAGGAAACACCATATATTTT.

The chain employs TRBV7-2 and TRBJ2-3; 13 nucleotides line up with TRBD2. Per the germline V gene, CDR1 is SGHTA and CDR2 is FQGNSA. J lost 6 bases, V lost 2 bases, and 5 bases had no gene match. CDR3 size: 16 residues. DNA for the CDR3: TGTGCCAGCAGCTTATACGGACTAGCGGGGGTTGATACGCAGTATTTT. This sequence encodes CASSLYGLAGVDTQYF.